This entry lists 32 T cell receptor beta chains sequenced from one sample in a study of regulatory T cells in long-lasting Graves disease (dated by TCRdb to about 2021). Receptors were amplified or captured by multiplex PCR. For sequencing, an Illumina HiSeq 4000 was employed. To build TCR beta libraries, CDR3 regions were amplified by Arm-PCR using iRepertoire HTBI primers. TCRdb trimmed the raw reads at Q25, called clones with MiXCR and kept productive beta chains. A single entry per CDR3 protein holds the most common genes and DNA from its merged rows. The sample yields some 500,000 distinct CDR3 sequences; around 16% were counted once. The top ten constitute 25% of the sample. This sample's time point label indicates: newly diagnosed GD, antithyroid drugs for less than 3 months. RNA was extracted from PBMCs in TRIzol for both TCR sequencing and RNA sequencing. These data also featured in a second study, about T cells in Graves' hyperthyroidism and ophthalmopathy.

The specimen comprised peripheral blood mononuclear cells (PBMCs), sampled at new diagnosis, from a patient treated with antithyroid drugs. These receptors came from a middle-aged woman with Graves disease. Donor details come from another sample of the same person, matched by shared clones.

There are a few counts of this clonotype. The rearrangement uses TRBV5-6 and TRBJ2-1; D is possibly TRBD2 (6 bases). Germline CDR1 is SGHDT and CDR2 is YYEEEE. Trimming cost V 5 bases and J 9 bases, with 15 bases left between them. The CDR3 consists of 13 residues. The CDR3 sequence is CASSLNPGGEQFF. The CDR3 DNA reads as TGTGCCAGCAGTTTAAACCCCGGGGGTGAGCAGTTCTTC. The complete variable domain, with remaining parts taken from reference TRBV5-6 and TRBJ2-1, reads DAGVTQSPTHLIKTRGQQVTLRCSPKSGHDTVSWYQQALGQGPQFIFQYYEEEERQRGNFPDRFSGHQFPNYSSELNVNALLLGDSALYLCASSLNPGGEQFFGPGTRLTVL.

CDR3 in DNA: TGTGCCAGCAGCCGGGACAGGGTTGTGGCTTTCTTT. Translating it yields CASSRDRVVAFF. The rearrangement joins TRBV14 to TRBJ1-1; 9 bases fit TRBD1. This CDR3 spans 12 amino acids. J gave up 11 bases and V 4 bases, and 5 bases lay outside the gene matches. CDR1 and CDR2 (germline): SGHDN, FVKESK. Filled out from reference TRBV14 and TRBJ1-1, the complete variable domain reads EAGVTQFPSHSVIEKGQTVTLRCDPISGHDNLYWYRRVMGKEIKFLLHFVKESKQDESGMPNNRFLAERTGGTYSTLKVQPAELEDSGVYFCASSRDRVVAFFGQGTRLTVV.

In this sample, this clonotype turned up a few times. This rearrangement joins TRBV20-1 to TRBJ1-1; D not certain. From germline, CDR1 is DFQATT and CDR2 SNEGSKA (reference sequence). The CDR3 extends over 13 amino acids. Deletions cut 5 bases from V and 5 bases from J, with 15 bases between. For the CDR3, the DNA is TGCAGTGCTGGCTTGGCGGCGAGTACTGAAGCTTTCTTT. Its translation is CSAGLAASTEAFF.

At least ten counts were recorded for this clonotype. This chain connects TRBV2 to TRBJ2-7; 7 nucleotides match TRBD1. This CDR3 spans 12 amino acids. After removal of 6 bases from V and 4 bases from J, the junction contained 3 bases not matched to a gene. Looked up from germline, CDR1 is SNHLY and CDR2 is FYNNEI. CDR3 DNA: TGTGCCAGCAGGGAGACAGGGTACGAGCAGTACTTC. The encoded protein is CASRETGYEQYF.

This clonotype was counted at least ten times. V usage is TRBV10-3 and J usage is TRBJ1-1; 7 nucleotides align to TRBD1. The CDR3 covers 16 residues. CDR1 is ENHRY and CDR2 is SYGVKD in the germline V gene. Germline trimming cut 2 bases from V and 0 bases from J; bases unmatched to any gene: 6. CDR3 protein: CAISETDRELNTEAFF. The CDR3 coding sequence is TGTGCCATCAGTGAGACCGACAGGGAACTGAACACTGAAGCTTTCTTT.

The chain carries TRBV28 and TRBJ1-3; D gene ambiguous. V was cut by 5 bases and J by 9 bases, with 11 bases left in between. CDR1 is MDHEN and CDR2 is SYDVKM in the germline V gene. The CDR3 runs 12 residues. Here the CDR3 reads CASSTPGLTIYF. As DNA, the CDR3 is TGTGCCAGCAGTACCCCCGGTCTCACCATATATTTT.

This clonotype has a handful of counts. CDR3 nucleotides: TGCAGCGTTGGTGTTTTAGCAGCAGATACGCAGTATTTT. Amino acids: CSVGVLAADTQYF. The chain joins TRBV29-1 to TRBJ2-3; D remains ambiguous. The CDR3 is made up of 13 amino acids. Germline lookup yields CDR1 SQVTM and CDR2 ANQGSEA. Trimming pared 4 bases from V and 4 bases from J, leaving 12 bases between.

The sample holds a few counts of this clonotype. The chain joins TRBV9 to TRBJ1-3; D call uncertain. Germline-derived CDR1 and CDR2 are SGDLS and YYNGEE. The ends were cut back, 2 bases at V and 0 bases at J, with 9 bases in the middle. The CDR3 has 15 residues. For the CDR3, the DNA is TGTGCCAGCAGCGTTAGTGGGTCCTCTGGAAACACCATATATTTT. It specifies CASSVSGSSGNTIYF. Combining the CDR3 with reference TRBV9 and TRBJ1-3 gives the whole variable domain DSGVTQTPKHLITATGQRVTLRCSPRSGDLSVYWYQQSLDQGLQFLIQYYNGEERAKGNILERFSAQQFPDLHSELNLSSLELGDSALYFCASSVSGSSGNTIYFGEGSWLTVV.

The table lists this clonotype with many counts. This chain uses TRBV5-1 with TRBJ1-1; the D is unclear. Germline-derived CDR1 and CDR2 are SGHRS and YFSETQ. This CDR3 comprises 15 residues. Trimming shortened V by 3 bases and J by 1 base, and 13 bases separated the two germline ends. This CDR3 reads CASSYGGLTNTEAFF. The CDR3 DNA reads as TGCGCCAGCAGCTACGGCGGACTGACGAACACTGAAGCTTTCTTT.

The V and J genes are TRBV5-4 and TRBJ2-2, with D unresolved. The CDR3 is 15 residues long. With 0 bases removed from V and 2 bases from J, the gap between germline ends came to 8 bases. From germline, CDR1 is SGHNT and CDR2 YYREEE (reference sequence). The CDR3 reads CASSLDSINTGELFF. Here the CDR3 DNA reads TGTGCCAGCAGCTTGGACTCTATCAACACCGGGGAGCTGTTTTTT.

The gene calls are TRBV25-1 and TRBJ1-5; a weak D match, TRBD1 (6 bases). CDR1 and CDR2 (germline): MGHDK, SYGVNS. The germline V and J ends were trimmed by 4 bases and 9 bases, with 16 bases remaining between them. This CDR3 region has 14 residues. CDR3 sequence: CASSGGGGTGPQHF. In DNA, the CDR3 is TGTGCCAGCAGTGGGGGGGGGGGCACCGGGCCCCAGCATTTT.

As for this clonotype: An end of the junction differs from the germline gene, which may be a read error. J is TRBJ2-7 and V is TRBV12-5, with D maybe TRBD1 (8 bases). Germline V gene data show CDR1 as LGHNT and CDR2 as FRNRAP. The CDR3 extends over 19 amino acids. The CDR3 is CASGLSLGGDRSTSYKQYF. The CDR3, as DNA: TGTGCTAGTGGTTTGTCGTTAGGGGGGGACAGGTCCACCTCCTACAAGCAGTACTTC. The entire variable domain, with the rest obtained from reference TRBV12-5 and TRBJ2-7, is as follows: DARVTQTPRHKVTEMGQEVTMRCQPILGHNTVFWYRQTMMQGLELLAYFRNRAPLDDSGMPKDRFSAEMPDATLATLKIQPSEPRDSAVYFCASGLSLGGDRSTSYKQYFGPGTRLTVT.

This clonotype has just a few counts. The chain joins TRBV7-2 to TRBJ1-2, with TRBD1 as a possible D gene (6 bases). V was shortened by 4 bases and J by 4 bases, with 19 bases between the two germline ends. This CDR3 has 16 residues. Germline assignment: CDR1 SGHTA and CDR2 FQGNSA. In DNA form, the CDR3 reads TGTGCCAGCAGCTATTACCCCGAGGGGGTCGGCTATGGCTACACCTTC. As protein: CASSYYPEGVGYGYTF. Based on the CDR3 plus reference TRBV7-2 and TRBJ1-2, the full variable domain is GAGVSQSPSNKVTEKGKDVELRCDPISGHTALYWYRQSLGQGLEFLIYFQGNSAPDKSGLPSDRFSAERTGGSVSTLTIQRTQQEDSAVYLCASSYYPEGVGYGYTFGSGTRLTVV.

In its sample, this clonotype was seen many times. The genes are TRBV2 and TRBJ2-3, with TRBD2 identical over 7 bases. This CDR3 has 15 amino acids. Germline CDR1 and CDR2: SNHLY and FYNNEI. V lost 7 bases to trimming and J lost 4 bases; unmatched junction nucleotides: 11. The CDR3 loop reads CASMQGGGRADTQYF. The DNA of the CDR3 is TGTGCCAGCATGCAGGGCGGGGGACGAGCAGATACGCAGTATTTT.

The DNA of the CDR3 is TGTGCCAGCAGCAATACAGGGTCCTGGGGTGAGCAGTTCTTC. The encoded protein is CASSNTGSWGEQFF. V usage is TRBV6-1 and J usage is TRBJ2-1, with D maybe TRBD1 (6 bases). Germline V gene sequence: CDR1 MNHNS, CDR2 SASEGT. CDR3 size: 14 residues. The V end lost 6 bases, the J end lost 9 bases, and 18 bases lay between the germline ends.

The J gene is TRBJ1-6, the V gene TRBV6-2 or TRBV6-3; D remains unclear. The germline gives CDR1 MNHEY, CDR2 SVGEGT. The CDR3 contains 17 residues. V lost 0 bases to trimming and J lost 4 bases, with 13 bases between them. CDR3 sequence reads: CASSYSTTRSYNSPLHF. The CDR3 DNA sequence: TGTGCCAGCAGTTACTCGACCACGCGGAGTTATAATTCACCCCTCCACTTT.

This clonotype was detected ten times or more. The chain carries TRBV12-3 or TRBV12-4 and TRBJ1-5; no clear D gene. The CDR3 is 14 residues long. V lost 6 bases to trimming and J lost 2 bases, with 11 bases between them. The CDR3 here is CASSPSLGNQPQHF. CDR3 DNA: TGTGCCAGCAGCCCCTCGCTAGGCAATCAGCCCCAGCATTTT.

This clonotype has a count of ten or more. The rearrangement links TRBV9 to TRBJ2-1; the D gene is possibly TRBD1 (6 bases). Germline CDR1 is SGDLS and CDR2 is YYNGEE. The CDR3 is 16 amino acids. The V end was cut by 0 bases, the J end by 5 bases, with 15 bases between. The CDR3 DNA is TGTGCCAGCAGCGTAGCCTCTGGGGGCCGTAACAATGAGCAGTTCTTC. It encodes CASSVASGGRNNEQFF.

This clonotype has just a few counts. The rearrangement joins TRBV6-2 or TRBV6-3 to TRBJ1-2; D gene uncertain. V shed 6 bases and J shed 2 bases, with 13 bases lying between them. The CDR3 loop spans 14 amino acids. Looked up from germline, CDR1 is MNHEY and CDR2 is SVGEGT. The DNA for the CDR3 is TGTGCCAGCAGCGAAAATACTGGAAACTATGGCTACACCTTC. This encodes CASSENTGNYGYTF.

The chain combines TRBV7-9 with TRBJ2-7; 8 bases are shared with TRBD1. CDR3 length equals 16 residues. Trimming cost V 3 bases and J 1 base; bases outside gene matches: 8. Germline V gives CDR1 SEHNR, CDR2 FQNEAQ (reference sequence). The CDR3 spells CASSFSTGDPSYEQYF. The CDR3, as DNA: TGTGCCAGCAGCTTTTCGACAGGGGACCCATCCTACGAGCAGTACTTC. Combining the CDR3 with reference TRBV7-9 and TRBJ2-7 gives the whole variable domain DTGVSQNPRHKITKRGQNVTFRCDPISEHNRLYWYRQTLGQGPEFLTYFQNEAQLEKSRLLSDRFSAERPKGSFSTLEIQRTEQGDSAMYLCASSFSTGDPSYEQYFGPGTRLTVT.

In its sample, this clonotype was seen many times. This sequence joins TRBV2 and TRBJ1-5; D remains ambiguous. Per the germline V gene, CDR1 is SNHLY and CDR2 is FYNNEI. Trimming took 3 bases from V and 7 from J, leaving 10 bases between them. The CDR3 loop spans 13 amino acids. In DNA form, the CDR3 reads TGTGCCAGCAGTGAGGGTTTGGGGCAGCCCCAGCATTTT. Protein sequence: CASSEGLGQPQHF. The variable domain in full, with the rest retrieved from reference TRBV2 and TRBJ1-5, is EPEVTQTPSHQVTQMGQEVILRCVPISNHLYFYWYRQILGQKVEFLVSFYNNEISEKSEIFDDQFSVERPDGSNFTLKIRSTKLEDSAMYFCASSEGLGQPQHFGDGTRLSIL.

This clonotype came up many times. V usage is TRBV7-9 and J usage is TRBJ2-1, with D unresolved. The CDR3 is 12 amino acids. Trimming cost V 5 bases and J 7 bases, with 9 bases left between them. CDR1 and CDR2 (germline): SEHNR, FQNEAQ (reference sequence). The DNA of the CDR3 is TGTGCCAGCAGCCCCGACCCGAATGAGCAGTTCTTC. Encoded protein: CASSPDPNEQFF.

In this sample, this clonotype turned up many times. This rearrangement joins TRBV20-1 to TRBJ1-6; 9 bases line up with TRBD1. The CDR3 extends over 14 amino acids. CDR1 is DFQATT and CDR2 is SNEGSKA in the germline V gene (reference sequence). The trim removed 5 bases at V and 9 bases at J, leaving 8 bases unmatched. CDR3 coding DNA: TGCAGTGCTCCTCAGGGACAGGGCTCTTCACCCCTCCACTTT. This codes for CSAPQGQGSSPLHF.

This clonotype was counted at least ten times. The chain recombines TRBV2 with TRBJ1-3; 11 positions match TRBD1. Germline V gene lookup returns CDR1 SNHLY and CDR2 FYNNEI. CDR3 length: 15 amino acids. V was pared by 6 bases and J by 4 bases, with 5 bases of the junction left unmatched. CDR3 in DNA: TGTGCCAGCAGAGAGCGGACAGGGGGCGGAAACACCATATATTTT. It codes for CASRERTGGGNTIYF.

This sequence joins TRBV11-2 and TRBJ2-7, with 13 bases that match TRBD2. V lost 5 bases to trimming and J lost 2 bases; unmatched junction nucleotides: 9. The germline gives CDR1 SGHAT, CDR2 FQNNGV. This CDR3 spans 17 amino acids. CDR3 amino acids: CASSLTSGGPGTYEQYF. The DNA of the CDR3 is TGTGCCAGCAGCCTGACTAGCGGGGGGCCGGGAACCTACGAGCAGTACTTC.

This clonotype was counted only a few times. The chain has TRBV5-1 and TRBJ1-1; the D is unclear. Trimming cost V 7 bases and J 5 bases, with 24 bases left between them. CDR1 is SGHRS, CDR2 YFSETQ, per germline. The CDR3 extends over 16 amino acids. The CDR3 DNA follows: TGCGCCAGCCGCCGGGAGGCCGATGCTTCGGGGACTGAAGCTTTCTTT. Its protein product is CASRREADASGTEAFF.

In regard to this clonotype: A clone one base away is much larger, so this may be a read error. The V gene is TRBV10-1, the J gene TRBJ2-2; D possibly corresponds to TRBD2 (6 bases). This CDR3 contains 14 residues. CDR1 is WNHNN and CDR2 is SYGVQD in the germline V gene (reference sequence). CDR3 loop: CASRERANTGGLFF. Here the CDR3 DNA reads TGCGCCAGCAGAGAGCGTGCGAACACCGGGGGGCTGTTTTTT.

This clonotype showed up many times. This chain connects TRBV20-1 to TRBJ1-1, with no clear D. Trimming took 1 base from V and 6 from J, leaving 18 bases between them. Germline V gene sequence: CDR1 DFQATT, CDR2 SNEGSKA (reference sequence). The CDR3 covers 15 residues. Here the CDR3 reads CSARASSIHDPEAFF. The CDR3 region has the DNA TGCAGTGCTAGAGCAAGCAGCATCCATGACCCTGAAGCTTTCTTT.

This clonotype was counted many times. The genes are TRBV19 and TRBJ1-5; perhaps TRBD1 as D (5 bases). V gave up 4 bases and J gave up 0 bases, with 7 bases separating them. There are 14 residues in the CDR3. Looked up from germline, CDR1 is LNHDA and CDR2 is SQIVND (reference sequence). The CDR3 sequence: CASSTGFSNQPQHF. CDR3 in DNA: TGTGCCAGTAGTACAGGGTTTAGCAATCAGCCCCAGCATTTT.

The chain couples TRBV19 to TRBJ1-5, with D possibly being TRBD1 (5 bases). Trimming shortened V by 3 bases and J by 7 bases, and 13 bases separated the two germline ends. This CDR3 region has 14 residues. Germline V CDR1 and CDR2: LNHDA, SQIVND (reference sequence). Here the CDR3 DNA reads TGTGCCAGTAGTATGGGGGGTCCGGGGCAGCCCCAGCATTTT. Its protein is CASSMGGPGQPQHF.

A single count supports this clonotype. This may arise from a read error, as a much more abundant clone is one base away. The chain links TRBV6-5 to TRBJ2-7, with 10 positions matching TRBD1. Germline CDR1 and CDR2: MNHEY and SVGAGI. This CDR3 is built from 14 residues. V lost 2 bases, J lost 3 bases, and 1 base stayed unmatched. CDR3 DNA: TGTGCCAGCAGTTACGGGACAGGGGACTACGAGCAGTACTTC. Translation: CASSYGTGDYEQYF.

The J gene is TRBJ2-1, the V gene TRBV7-9, with D maybe TRBD2 (5 bases). The end of the DNA aligns better with TRBJ2-5, so the J call may be wrong. The length of the CDR3 is 13 residues. Germline CDR1 and CDR2: SEHNR and FQNEAQ (reference sequence). CDR3 in amino acids: CASSWENQVTQYF. The CDR3 nucleotides are TGTGCCAGCAGCTGGGAGAACCAGGTGACCCAGTACTTC.